This is a list of T cell receptor beta chains from one sample in a study of T cells in Graves' hyperthyroidism and ophthalmopathy. TCRdb analysed the multiplex PCR reads with MiXCR anew, one entry per CDR3 protein. The sample lists about 760,000 distinct CDR3 sequences, roughly 32% occurring once. Sequencing used blood. These receptors all stem from a woman aged 40 to 55 with Graves' hyperthyroidism. The CDR3 runs from the conserved cysteine through the conserved F or W. A D gene is named only where the DNA matches it firmly. Clone size is given for some rows only: seen once, a few or many times, or a class if the clone is expanded.

v_gene: TRBV20-1
abundance: .
d_gene: TRBD1
len: 12
j_gene: TRBJ2-1
CDR3nt: TGCAGTGCTAGATTGACAGGGAATGAGCAGTTCTTC
CDR3aa: CSARLTGNEQFF

v_gene: TRBV7-2
abundance: .
d_gene: TRBD1
len: 16
j_gene: TRBJ1-2
CDR3nt: TGTGCCAGCAGCTTAGCACAGGGGGCGCAGAACTATGGCTACACCTTC
CDR3aa: CASSLAQGAQNYGYTF

v_gene: TRBV9
abundance: many
d_gene: .
len: 13
j_gene: TRBJ2-5
CDR3nt: TGTGCCAGCAGCGTACAGGGGTGGGAGACCCAGTACTTC
CDR3aa: CASSVQGWETQYF

v_gene: TRBV7-9
abundance: .
d_gene: TRBD1
len: 14
j_gene: TRBJ2-7
CDR3nt: TGTGCCAGCAGGTCTGGGACAGGGTCCTACGAGCAGTACTTC
CDR3aa: CASRSGTGSYEQYF

v_gene: TRBV2
abundance: many
d_gene: .
len: 13
j_gene: TRBJ1-1
CDR3nt: TGTGCCAATCCCAGGGACTCAAACACTGAAGCTTTCTTT
CDR3aa: CANPRDSNTEAFF

v_gene: TRBV19
abundance: many
d_gene: .
len: 15
j_gene: TRBJ1-3
CDR3nt: TGTGCCAGTAGTATAAGCACGTTGGCTGGAAACACCATATATTTT
CDR3aa: CASSISTLAGNTIYF

v_gene: TRBV10-2
abundance: .
d_gene: .
len: 11
j_gene: TRBJ2-7
CDR3nt: TGCGCCAGCGGAACAGGGCGCGAGCAGTACTTC
CDR3aa: CASGTGREQYF

v_gene: TRBV27
abundance: few
d_gene: TRBD1
len: 14
j_gene: TRBJ2-7
CDR3nt: TGTGCCAGCAGTTTACAGGACAGGGGAGGCGAGCAGTACTTC
CDR3aa: CASSLQDRGGEQYF

v_gene: TRBV7-2
abundance: .
d_gene: TRBD1
len: 13
j_gene: TRBJ2-5
CDR3nt: TGTGCCTGGTTACGGGACAGCGACTTGACCCAGTACTTC
CDR3aa: CAWLRDSDLTQYF

v_gene: TRBV7-9
abundance: .
d_gene: .
len: 12
j_gene: TRBJ1-2
CDR3nt: TGTGCCAGCAGCTACAGGAGGGGCGGCTACACCTTC
CDR3aa: CASSYRRGGYTF

v_gene: TRBV24-1
abundance: few
d_gene: TRBD1
len: 16
j_gene: TRBJ2-1
CDR3nt: TGTGCCACCAGTGAAGCTCGGGGCAGGGGGCTCAATGAGCAGTTCTTC
CDR3aa: CATSEARGRGLNEQFF

v_gene: TRBV6-2/TRBV6-3
abundance: many
d_gene: .
len: 16
j_gene: TRBJ1-2
CDR3nt: TGTGCCAGCAGTTACTCGGCGGGCAGTCGTACGGATGGCTACACCTTC
CDR3aa: CASSYSAGSRTDGYTF

v_gene: TRBV11-2
abundance: .
d_gene: TRBD1
len: 13
j_gene: TRBJ1-5
CDR3nt: TGTGCTCGCAACAGGGGAGACAATCAGCCCCAGCATTTT
CDR3aa: CARNRGDNQPQHF

v_gene: TRBV2
abundance: few
d_gene: .
len: 13
j_gene: TRBJ1-5
CDR3nt: TGTGCCAGCACAGGGGTTGAGGGGCAGCCCCAGCATTTT
CDR3aa: CASTGVEGQPQHF

v_gene: TRBV19
abundance: .
d_gene: .
len: 14
j_gene: TRBJ2-6
CDR3nt: TGTGCCAGTAAGATCAGCTCTGGGGCCAACGTCCTGACTTTC
CDR3aa: CASKISSGANVLTF

v_gene: TRBV19
abundance: .
d_gene: .
len: 15
j_gene: TRBJ1-2
CDR3nt: TGTGCCAGTAGTATCTTATGGGACATTAACTATGGCTACACCTTC
CDR3aa: CASSILWDINYGYTF

v_gene: TRBV29-1
abundance: .
d_gene: TRBD1
len: 14
j_gene: TRBJ2-5
CDR3nt: TGCAGCGTTGAGTTTGGGACAGGACTAGAGACCCAGTACTTC
CDR3aa: CSVEFGTGLETQYF

v_gene: TRBV10-2
abundance: .
d_gene: .
len: 14
j_gene: TRBJ2-6
CDR3nt: TGCGCCAGCAGAGGATCCTCTGGGGCCAACGTCCTGACTTTC
CDR3aa: CASRGSSGANVLTF

v_gene: TRBV6-1
abundance: .
d_gene: TRBD1
len: 17
j_gene: TRBJ1-5
CDR3nt: TGTGCCAGCGGAAGTATTACAGGGGCCAGTGGTTATCAGCCCCAGCATTTT
CDR3aa: CASGSITGASGYQPQHF

v_gene: TRBV6-1
abundance: .
d_gene: .
len: 13
j_gene: TRBJ1-5
CDR3nt: TGTGCCAGTTCGGACAGCGAGGTCCAGCCCCAGCATTTT
CDR3aa: CASSDSEVQPQHF

v_gene: TRBV6-1
abundance: .
d_gene: .
len: 16
j_gene: TRBJ2-7
CDR3nt: TGTGCCAGCAGGAGACTGTCTGTCGGGGCAGACTACGAGCAGTACTTC
CDR3aa: CASRRLSVGADYEQYF

v_gene: TRBV2
abundance: many
d_gene: .
len: 16
j_gene: TRBJ2-5
CDR3nt: TGTGCCAGCACCGACGCCATGGGGCTGGGGCAAGAGACCCAGTACTTC
CDR3aa: CASTDAMGLGQETQYF

v_gene: TRBV19
abundance: .
d_gene: .
len: 14
j_gene: TRBJ2-7
CDR3nt: TGTGCCAGTAGTATAGGCGACATCAGCCGCGAGCAGTACTTC
CDR3aa: CASSIGDISREQYF

v_gene: TRBV29-1
abundance: .
d_gene: .
len: 14
j_gene: TRBJ1-4
CDR3nt: TGCAGCGCTGACGACGGGACACAAAATGAAAAACTGTTTTTT
CDR3aa: CSADDGTQNEKLFF

v_gene: TRBV2
abundance: once
d_gene: TRBD1
len: 14
j_gene: TRBJ1-2
CDR3nt: TGTGCCAGCACCCGGACAGGGGGTTCGAATGGCTACACCTTC
CDR3aa: CASTRTGGSNGYTF

v_gene: TRBV19
abundance: many
d_gene: .
len: 13
j_gene: TRBJ1-3
CDR3nt: TGTGCCAGTAGGATCCGTTCCGGAAACACCATATATTTT
CDR3aa: CASRIRSGNTIYF

v_gene: TRBV7-9
abundance: .
d_gene: .
len: 14
j_gene: TRBJ2-2
CDR3nt: TGTGCCAGCAGCTTAAATGGGGGGACCGGGGAGCTGTTTTTT
CDR3aa: CASSLNGGTGELFF

v_gene: TRBV9
abundance: many
d_gene: .
len: 13
j_gene: TRBJ2-2
CDR3nt: TGTGCCAGCAGCGCCCGTGTTGGCGGGGAGCTGTTTTTT
CDR3aa: CASSARVGGELFF

v_gene: TRBV18
abundance: .
d_gene: .
len: 14
j_gene: TRBJ2-7
CDR3nt: TGTGCCAGCTCACCACCGATCCTCACCTACGAGCAGTACTTC
CDR3aa: CASSPPILTYEQYF

v_gene: TRBV2
abundance: .
d_gene: .
len: 14
j_gene: TRBJ1-5
CDR3nt: TGTGCCAGCAGTTTACAGAGGGGCAATCAGCCCCAGCATTTT
CDR3aa: CASSLQRGNQPQHF

v_gene: TRBV10-3
abundance: .
d_gene: .
len: 15
j_gene: TRBJ2-3
CDR3nt: TGTGCCATCAGTGACAGGGTCGGTATCACAGATACGCAGTATTTT
CDR3aa: CAISDRVGITDTQYF

v_gene: TRBV7-2
abundance: .
d_gene: TRBD2
len: 17
j_gene: TRBJ2-5
CDR3nt: TGTGCCAGCAGCTTAGAGTATGGCGGGGGGCTACAAGAGACCCAGTACTTC
CDR3aa: CASSLEYGGGLQETQYF

v_gene: TRBV10-3
abundance: once
d_gene: TRBD2
len: 14
j_gene: TRBJ2-3
CDR3nt: TGTGCCACGATGACTAGCGGGAGTCCAGATACGCAGTATTTT
CDR3aa: CATMTSGSPDTQYF

v_gene: TRBV7-2
abundance: once
d_gene: .
len: 14
j_gene: TRBJ1-2
CDR3nt: TGTGCCAGCAGCTTAAGGGGGGGTAGGGATGGCTACACCTTC
CDR3aa: CASSLRGGRDGYTF

v_gene: TRBV5-1
abundance: few
d_gene: .
len: 14
j_gene: TRBJ2-7
CDR3nt: TGCGCCAGCAGCTTGCGGGGCCTGACCTACGAGCAGTACTTC
CDR3aa: CASSLRGLTYEQYF

v_gene: TRBV28
abundance: .
d_gene: .
len: 15
j_gene: TRBJ2-7
CDR3nt: TGTGCCAGCAGCTTACCCCCGGACAACTCCTACGCGCAGTACTTC
CDR3aa: CASSLPPDNSYAQYF

v_gene: TRBV7-2
abundance: many
d_gene: TRBD1
len: 15
j_gene: TRBJ2-5
CDR3nt: TGTGCCAGCAGCGCAAACAGGGGGTACCAAGAGACCCAGTACTTC
CDR3aa: CASSANRGYQETQYF

v_gene: TRBV10-3
abundance: .
d_gene: .
len: 13
j_gene: TRBJ2-2
CDR3nt: TGTGCCAGCATTCTGGGGTACACCGGGGAGCTGTTTTTT
CDR3aa: CASILGYTGELFF

v_gene: TRBV29-1
abundance: once
d_gene: TRBD1
len: 13
j_gene: TRBJ1-2
CDR3nt: TGCAGCGTTGAGGGACAGGCTAACTATGGCTACACCTTC
CDR3aa: CSVEGQANYGYTF

v_gene: TRBV20-1
abundance: few
d_gene: TRBD1
len: 15
j_gene: TRBJ1-5
CDR3nt: TGCAGTGCTAGAAGTGGACAGGAGATAACACAGCCCCAGCATTTT
CDR3aa: CSARSGQEITQPQHF

v_gene: TRBV7-9
abundance: many
d_gene: .
len: 16
j_gene: TRBJ1-5
CDR3nt: TGTGCCAGCAGCTTCCGGGTCCTCGAGAGCAATCAGCCCCAGCATTTT
CDR3aa: CASSFRVLESNQPQHF

v_gene: TRBV6-5
abundance: few
d_gene: .
len: 17
j_gene: TRBJ1-6
CDR3nt: TGTGCCAGCAGTAGATCAGGGAGCTCCGCATATAATTCACCCCTCCACTTT
CDR3aa: CASSRSGSSAYNSPLHF

v_gene: TRBV6-2/TRBV6-3
abundance: few
d_gene: TRBD1
len: 17
j_gene: TRBJ2-5
CDR3nt: TGTGCCAGCAGTCCCCTGGGGACAGCTTCATCCCAAGAGACCCAGTACTTC
CDR3aa: CASSPLGTASSQETQYF

v_gene: TRBV6-2/TRBV6-3
abundance: .
d_gene: .
len: 13
j_gene: TRBJ2-7
CDR3nt: TGTGCCAGCAAGGGACTGGGGATAGACGAGCAGTACTTC
CDR3aa: CASKGLGIDEQYF

v_gene: TRBV4-3
abundance: few
d_gene: .
len: 13
j_gene: TRBJ2-7
CDR3nt: TGCGCCAGCAGCCAAGAAAGAGGGGCCGAGCAGTACTTC
CDR3aa: CASSQERGAEQYF

v_gene: TRBV9
abundance: .
d_gene: TRBD1
len: 16
j_gene: TRBJ2-7
CDR3nt: TGTGCCAGCTCACCAAGTGGGAGGACAGGGTTCTACGAGCAGTACTTC
CDR3aa: CASSPSGRTGFYEQYF

v_gene: TRBV28
abundance: .
d_gene: .
len: 15
j_gene: TRBJ2-7
CDR3nt: TGTGCCACCGACCACTCCGACCAGCGGGCCTACGAGCAGTACTTC
CDR3aa: CATDHSDQRAYEQYF

v_gene: TRBV6-2/TRBV6-3
abundance: .
d_gene: .
len: 16
j_gene: TRBJ2-6
CDR3nt: TGTGCCAGCAGTTACTCTTTGCGCTCTGGGGCCAACGTCCTGACTTTC
CDR3aa: CASSYSLRSGANVLTF

v_gene: TRBV7-9
abundance: many
d_gene: .
len: 14
j_gene: TRBJ2-7
CDR3nt: TGTGCCAGCAGCCATCCCGGGCCGACCTACGAGCAGTACTTC
CDR3aa: CASSHPGPTYEQYF

v_gene: TRBV19
abundance: .
d_gene: TRBD1
len: 17
j_gene: TRBJ1-2
CDR3nt: TGTGCCAGTAAAGACCAACAGGGGCGAGGGCCTAACTATGGCTACACCTTC
CDR3aa: CASKDQQGRGPNYGYTF

v_gene: TRBV24-1
abundance: .
d_gene: .
len: 13
j_gene: TRBJ2-7
CDR3nt: TGTGCCACCAGTGACCTGGGCAGCAATGAGCAGTACTTC
CDR3aa: CATSDLGSNEQYF

v_gene: TRBV13
abundance: many
d_gene: .
len: 12
j_gene: TRBJ2-5
CDR3nt: TGTGCCAGCAGCTGGGACACGGAGACCCAGTACTTC
CDR3aa: CASSWDTETQYF